This TCR beta chain derives from a study of technical replicates of blood from several donors (dated by TCRdb to about 2017). According to the germline V gene, CDR1 reads SNHLY and CDR2 reads FYNNEI. Unmatched junction bases come to 7, with V trimmed by 4 bases and J by 3 bases. The CDR3, cysteine through phenylalanine, is 15 amino acids long. Only the CDR3 region is kept as DNA, spanning 45 bases read in frame from base 1. Points on this clone: No antigen is known for it. Base qualities are missing; no much larger clone stands one base away.

Library preparation employed the immunoSEQ multiplex PCR assay. The source is immuneACCESS, and TCRdb retained only in-frame sequences with V and J called. Part of the clones is not carried over; for the studies checked, unresolved V genes explain less than half of this, and the remainder is unexplained. This sample lists tens of thousands of clones; 98% were detected once. The ten largest make up approximately 0.17% of the sample. This receptor chain uses TRBV2 and TRBJ1-2, with TRBD1 identical over 8 junction bases. Sample: T cells isolated from PBMCs. The receptor was derived from a human donor in good health. The CDR3 region has the sequence CASSALGTGYYGYTF. The DNA sequence follows: TGTGCCAGCAGTGCGCTCGGGACAGGCTACTATGGCTACACCTTC.